Below are 13 T cell receptor beta chains sequenced from a single sample in a study of blood T cell repertoires in COVID-19. The repertoire was sequenced with immunoSEQ multiplex PCR; TCRdb's copy has only in-frame clones and lacks some. Among roughly 300,000 clones listed, about 89% were seen once. Sequences were obtained from PBMCs or T cells enriched from blood (not recorded which). The receptors were sampled from a woman under 40 who had recovered from COVID-19.

The chain combines TRBV7-9 with TRBJ1-2, with D perhaps TRBD1 (5 bases). This CDR3 comprises 13 residues. Germline V gene data show CDR1 as SEHNR and CDR2 as FQNEAQ (reference sequence). V lost 5 bases and J 4 bases, leaving 11 bases between the germline ends. CDR3 sequence: CASSPRVFYGYTF. Here the CDR3 DNA reads TGTGCCAGCAGCCCCAGGGTCTTCTATGGCTACACCTTC.

This chain links TRBV5-6 with TRBJ1-1, with 8 positions matching TRBD1. This CDR3 contains 16 residues. The V gene end was trimmed by 3 bases and the J gene end by 4 bases; junction bases not matched to a gene: 11. Germline V gene sequence: CDR1 SGHDT, CDR2 YYEEEE. In DNA form, the CDR3 reads TGTGCCAGCAGCTGGGGCTCGGGGACAGGACCCACTGAAGCTTTCTTT. Residues: CASSWGSGTGPTEAFF.

The chain links TRBV27 to TRBJ2-7, with 8 nucleotides matching TRBD1. J lost 6 bases, V lost 4 bases, and 8 bases had no gene match. Germline CDR1 reads MNHEY; CDR2 reads SMNVEV (reference sequence). The length of the CDR3 is 14 residues. In nucleotides, the CDR3 is TGTGCCAGCAGTTCCCGGACAGGGCGGAGCGAGCAGTACTTC. Its translation: CASSSRTGRSEQYF.

The chain links TRBV5-1 to TRBJ1-1; the D gene is possibly TRBD1 (6 bases). The CDR3 loop spans 16 amino acids. V lost 4 bases to trimming and J lost 6 bases, with 22 bases between them. CDR1 is SGHRS, CDR2 YFSETQ, per germline. DNA of the CDR3: TGCGCCAGCAGCCTTGACAGGCGGCAAGCGCTCGCTGAAGCTTTCTTT. This sequence encodes CASSLDRRQALAEAFF.

The gene calls are TRBV6-5 and TRBJ1-3; D gene unclear. This CDR3 spans 13 amino acids. Per germline, CDR1 MNHEY and CDR2 SVGAGI. V was shortened by 6 bases and J by 5 bases, with 11 bases between the two germline ends. CDR3 DNA: TGTGCCAGCAGCCCGGACTGGAGAAACACCATATATTTT. Translation gives CASSPDWRNTIYF.

The V gene is TRBV28, the J gene TRBJ1-2, with a tentative D call TRBD1 (6 bases). The CDR3 extends over 11 amino acids. Germline-derived CDR1 and CDR2 are MDHEN and SYDVKM. V lost 6 bases and J lost 10, with 12 bases in between. The CDR3 sequence is CASSTQGFYTF. The CDR3 nucleotides read TGTGCCAGCAGCACCCAGGGGTTCTACACCTTC.

The rearrangement uses TRBV5-4 and TRBJ2-1; possibly TRBD2 for D (6 bases). Trimming removed 2 bases at V and 3 bases at J, with 12 bases between. The CDR3 has 15 residues. Germline CDR1 and CDR2: SGHNT and YYREEE (reference sequence). CDR3 in amino acids: CASSLKAGIYNEQFF. CDR3 DNA: TGTGCCAGCAGCTTAAAGGCGGGGATCTACAATGAGCAGTTCTTC.

This chain links TRBV19 with TRBJ1-5; TRBD1 matches at 7 bases. Looked up from germline, CDR1 is LNHDA and CDR2 is SQIVND (reference sequence). This CDR3 spans 15 amino acids. The J segment lost 1 base and the V segment lost 8 bases, leaving 8 bases of the junction unmatched. CDR3 bases: TGTGCCAGTGAGCGAGGGGGCAAGAGCAATCAGCCCCAGCATTTT. Protein product: CASERGGKSNQPQHF. The variable domain in full, with the rest retrieved from reference TRBV19 and TRBJ1-5, is DGGITQSPKYLFRKEGQNVTLSCEQNLNHDAMYWYRQDPGQGLRLIYYSQIVNDFQKGDIAEGYSVSREKKESFPLTVTSAQKNPTAFYLCASERGGKSNQPQHFGDGTRLSIL.

The rearrangement uses TRBV4-1 and TRBJ2-7, with TRBD1 matching over 7 bases. With V trimmed by 1 base and J by 3 bases, 3 bases remained unmatched. There are 14 residues in the CDR3. In germline, CDR1 is MGHRA, CDR2 YSYEKL. The CDR3 loop reads CASSQAGQLYEQYF. CDR3 DNA sequence: TGCGCCAGCAGCCAAGCGGGACAGCTCTACGAGCAGTACTTC.

The rearrangement uses TRBV10-3 and TRBJ1-4, with TRBD1 as a possible D gene (5 bases). The CDR3 is 15 amino acids. Germline V gene sequence: CDR1 ENHRY, CDR2 SYGVKD. V lost 0 bases to trimming and J lost 8 bases, with 13 bases between them. Written as DNA, the CDR3 is TGTGCCATCAGTGAGTCTGGGAGGGGTAGGGAAAAACTGTTTTTT. Protein sequence: CAISESGRGREKLFF.

The chain employs TRBV11-2 and TRBJ2-7, with TRBD1 matching over 7 bases. The trim removed 6 bases at V and 0 bases at J, leaving 8 bases unmatched. This CDR3 is 15 amino acids long. Germline assignment: CDR1 SGHAT and CDR2 FQNNGV. CDR3 region: CASSRGTESSYEQYF. CDR3 DNA sequence: TGTGCCAGCAGTCGTGGGACAGAGAGCTCCTACGAGCAGTACTTC.

The sample holds a few counts of this clone. The gene calls are TRBV3-1 (or the pseudogene TRBV3-2) and TRBJ1-2; unclear D gene. CDR1 is LGHDT and CDR2 is YNNKEL in the germline V gene (reference sequence). V was trimmed by 1 base and J by 7 bases, leaving 4 bases between them. The CDR3 consists of 11 residues. The CDR3 nucleotides are TGTGCCAGCAGCCAAGCGGGTGGCTACACCTTC. Translation gives CASSQAGGYTF.

Only one count was recorded for this clone. The chain links TRBV4-1 to TRBJ2-2; a possible D gene is TRBD1 (6 bases). The CDR3 is 14 residues long. The germline gives CDR1 MGHRA, CDR2 YSYEKL. With 4 bases removed from V and 4 bases from J, the gap between germline ends came to 10 bases. The CDR3 loop reads CASSPEQGTGELFF. The CDR3, as DNA: TGCGCCAGCAGCCCGGAACAGGGCACCGGGGAGCTGTTTTTT.